The 28 T cell receptor beta chains below come from one sample, sequenced in a study of cytomegalovirus exposure and HLA in healthy donors. PCR was performed using 60 Vbeta and 13 Jbeta primers. Libraries were prepared by immunoSEQ multiplex PCR; TCRdb keeps only in-frame clonotypes and omits some of them. This sample has 85,000 to 100,000 clones, with over 60% found just once. The sample was PBMCs. Receptors were obtained from a man between 60 and 75 years old in good health and CMV-seropositive.

The CDR3 reads CASSLAPLREDTQYF. The CDR3 DNA is TGTGCCAGCAGCTTAGCACCCCTCCGGGAAGATACGCAGTATTTT. The V and J genes are TRBV7-9 and TRBJ2-3; a possible D gene is TRBD2 (5 bases). This CDR3 is built from 15 residues. Trimming pared 0 bases from V and 5 bases from J, leaving 12 bases between. The germline CDR1 and CDR2 sequences are SEHNR and FQNEAQ (reference sequence).

The CDR3 sequence is CASSMGDRGVNEQFF. Here the CDR3 DNA reads TGTGCCAGTAGTATGGGGGACAGGGGTGTGAATGAGCAGTTCTTC. This sequence joins TRBV19 and TRBJ2-1; the match to TRBD1 covers 10 bases. V dropped 3 bases and J dropped 7; count of bases not matched to a gene: 6. Germline CDR1 reads LNHDA; CDR2 reads SQIVND (reference sequence). The CDR3 consists of 15 residues.

Comment on this clone: Its ends do not fully match the called genes, so a read error is possible. CDR3 sequence: CASSLQLGQAETQYF. CDR3 nucleotides: TGTGCTAGCAGCTTACAACTGGGACAGGCAGAGACCCAGTACTTC. The chain carries TRBV7-7 and TRBJ2-5, with 8 bases lining up with TRBD1. The CDR3 is 15 amino acids. Germline V gene data show CDR1 as SSHAT and CDR2 as FNYEAQ (reference sequence).

The CDR3: CASRIASRTSGELFF. Written as DNA, the CDR3 is TGTGCCAGCAGGATCGCTAGCCGTACCTCCGGGGAGCTGTTTTTT. The chain recombines TRBV27 with TRBJ2-2; D is possibly TRBD2 (5 bases). Deletions cut 6 bases from V and 6 bases from J, with 17 bases between. The CDR3 has 15 amino acids. Germline V lookup: CDR1 MNHEY, CDR2 SMNVEV (reference sequence).

CDR3: CASSLRTGTLYEQYF. CDR3 bases: TGTGCCAGCAGCTTACGGACAGGGACGCTCTACGAGCAGTACTTC. This sequence joins TRBV5-4 and TRBJ2-5, with TRBD1 matching over 8 bases. The J call is uncertain, as TRBJ2-7 better fits the DNA end. CDR1 is SGHNT and CDR2 is YYREEE in the germline V gene (reference sequence). This CDR3 is built from 15 residues.

The CDR3 DNA is TGTGCCAGCAGTTATCAGACAGCCTCCTACAATGAGCAGTTCTTC. It is translated as CASSYQTASYNEQFF. This chain joins TRBV6-6 and TRBJ2-1; tentative D call: TRBD1 (5 bases). The CDR3 sequence is 15 residues long. Trimming cost V 3 bases and J 0 bases, with 9 bases left between them. CDR1 is MNHNY, CDR2 SVGAGI, per germline (reference sequence).

The chain links TRBV7-8 to TRBJ2-7; D not certain. The CDR3 is 14 residues long. Germline V gene lookup returns CDR1 SGHVS and CDR2 FQNEAQ. Trimming took 1 base from V and 4 from J, leaving 11 bases between them. The CDR3 loop is CASSLVARRYEQYF. In nucleotides, the CDR3 is TGTGCCAGCAGCTTAGTAGCACGGAGATACGAGCAGTACTTC.

The chain recombines TRBV27 with TRBJ2-5; 9 bases match TRBD1. The better agreement between TRBJ2-7 and the DNA end casts doubt on the J call. This CDR3 comprises 14 residues. From germline, CDR1 is MNHEY and CDR2 SMNVEV (reference sequence). Here the CDR3 reads CASSGTGRAYEQYF. CDR3 bases: TGTGCCAGCAGCGGGACAGGGAGGGCCTACGAGCAGTACTTC.

The V call is TRBV30, the J call TRBJ1-1, with D possibly being TRBD1 (5 bases). CDR1 GTSNPN and CDR2 SVGIG come from the germline V gene (reference sequence). The CDR3 is made up of 14 amino acids. Trimming stripped 2 bases from V and 6 bases from J, with 16 bases between. CDR3 DNA sequence: TGTGCCTGGAGTATCGTACCAGGGTCGCCTGAAGCTTTCTTT. Amino acids: CAWSIVPGSPEAFF.

The gene calls are TRBV10-3 and TRBJ2-1; unclear D gene. The CDR3 runs to 12 residues. Trimming removed 10 bases from V and 6 bases from J, with 13 bases in between. The germline CDR1 and CDR2 sequences are ENHRY and SYGVKD. This CDR3 is CATRVASNEQFF. The CDR3 bases are TGTGCCACCCGGGTCGCGAGCAATGAGCAGTTCTTC.

CDR3 sequence: CASSLGTGPYEQYF. Here the CDR3 DNA reads TGTGCCAGCAGCTTGGGGACAGGACCCTACGAGCAGTACTTC. V is TRBV5-4 and J is TRBJ2-7, with 7 bases aligning to TRBD1. The ends lost 0 bases at V and 2 bases at J; junction bases unmatched: 2. Germline CDR1 reads SGHNT; CDR2 reads YYREEE (reference sequence). CDR3 size: 14 residues.

The chain has TRBV27 and TRBJ1-6; TRBD1 matches at 8 bases. The junction had 6 bases not matched to a gene; V was cut back by 3 bases and J by 14 bases. This CDR3 is built from 13 residues. Germline V gene data show CDR1 as MNHEY and CDR2 as SMNVEV (reference sequence). DNA for the CDR3: TGTGCCAGCAGTTTGACAGGGGATAGGGCCCTCCACTTT. This codes for CASSLTGDRALHF.

The chain is built from TRBV15 and TRBJ2-7, with 10 nucleotides matching TRBD2. The CDR3 extends over 16 amino acids. V lost 3 bases and J lost 1; bases outside the gene matches: 6. CDR1 is LNHNV and CDR2 is YYDKDF in the germline V gene (reference sequence). The CDR3 DNA sequence: TGTGCCACCAGCAGGTACACTAGCGGGGATTCCTACGAGCAGTACTTC. Translated: CATSRYTSGDSYEQYF.

The chain carries TRBV5-1 and TRBJ2-7, with a possible D match to TRBD2 (6 bases). CDR1 and CDR2 from the germline V gene are SGHRS and YFSETQ. The V end lost 2 bases, the J end lost 7 bases, and 19 bases lay between the germline ends. This CDR3 region has 15 residues. The CDR3 sequence: CASSFGTRGFDEQYF. For the CDR3, the DNA is TGCGCCAGCAGCTTTGGCACTCGGGGGTTTGATGAGCAGTACTTC. The variable domain in full, completed from reference TRBV5-1 and TRBJ2-7, reads KAGVTQTPRYLIKTRGQQVTLSCSPISGHRSVSWYQQTPGQGLQFLFEYFSETQRNKGNFPGRFSGRQFSNSRSEMNVSTLELGDSALYLCASSFGTRGFDEQYFGPGTRLTVT.

The J gene is TRBJ1-5, the V gene TRBV27; 7 positions match TRBD1. Trimming at V came to 5 bases and at J to 5 bases, leaving 9 bases not matched to a gene. The germline V gene encodes CDR1 MNHEY and CDR2 SMNVEV (reference sequence). The CDR3 extends over 15 amino acids. The CDR3 DNA follows: TGTGCCAGCAGTCCATCCTCAGGGGGGTATCAGCCCCAGCATTTT. It yields the protein CASSPSSGGYQPQHF.

The chain combines TRBV28 with TRBJ2-5; tentatively, D is TRBD1 (5 bases). Deletions cut 10 bases from V and 4 bases from J, with 16 bases between. Germline CDR1 reads MDHEN; CDR2 reads SYDVKM. CDR3 length equals 13 residues. The CDR3 nucleotides read TGTGCCACCAAGGCAGGGATGAGAGAGACCCAGTACTTC. This gives the protein CATKAGMRETQYF.

This sequence joins TRBV7-9 and TRBJ2-1, with a tentative D call TRBD2 (6 bases). Germline V lookup: CDR1 SEHNR, CDR2 FQNEAQ (reference sequence). This CDR3 region has 13 residues. Trimming took 1 base from V and 9 from J, leaving 10 bases between them. Here the CDR3 reads CASSLDIAVEQFF. As DNA, the CDR3 is TGTGCCAGCAGCTTAGACATAGCGGTTGAGCAGTTCTTC. The variable domain in full, with the rest retrieved from reference TRBV7-9 and TRBJ2-1, is DTGVSQNPRHKITKRGQNVTFRCDPISEHNRLYWYRQTLGQGPEFLTYFQNEAQLEKSRLLSDRFSAERPKGSFSTLEIQRTEQGDSAMYLCASSLDIAVEQFFGPGTRLTVL.

V usage is TRBV6-1 and J usage is TRBJ2-5; possible D gene TRBD2, 6 bases. Germline loops: CDR1 MNHNS, CDR2 SASEGT. V gave up 6 bases and J gave up 7 bases, with 18 bases separating them. This CDR3 is built from 14 residues. CDR3 amino acids: CASSPLGGRTTQYF. The CDR3 DNA is TGTGCCAGCAGCCCACTCGGGGGTAGGACGACCCAGTACTTC.

The chain uses TRBV19 and TRBJ1-4, with 7 bases aligning to TRBD1. The CDR3 covers 14 residues. The V gene's germline CDR1 is LNHDA and CDR2 SQIVND (reference sequence). The V and J ends lost 4 bases and 7 bases, in that order; junction bases with no gene match: 6. This CDR3 reads CASSTTGRTEKLFF. Written as DNA, the CDR3 is TGTGCCAGTAGTACGACAGGGAGGACTGAAAAACTGTTTTTT.

The V gene is TRBV11-2, the J gene TRBJ2-5, with 9 bases matching TRBD2. The CDR3 length is 16 residues. Germline assignment: CDR1 SGHAT and CDR2 FQNNGV. The trim removed 0 bases at V and 5 bases at J, leaving 7 bases unmatched. CDR3 sequence: CASSLDLVGLAETQYF. CDR3 nucleotide sequence: TGTGCCAGCAGCTTAGATCTAGTAGGACTAGCGGAGACCCAGTACTTC.

The J gene is TRBJ2-7, the V gene TRBV9; TRBD2 is a possible D gene (6 bases). The CDR3 covers 14 residues. Germline CDR1 SGDLS, CDR2 YYNGEE. Trimming took 0 bases from V and 4 from J, leaving 11 bases between them. CDR3: CASSVGVGGYEQYF. CDR3 in DNA: TGTGCCAGCAGCGTAGGTGTCGGGGGATACGAGCAGTACTTC.

This chain links TRBV19 with TRBJ2-2; TRBD2 agrees at 14 bases. The CDR3 loop spans 16 amino acids. The junction had 7 bases not matched to a gene; V was cut back by 4 bases and J by 9 bases. Germline V gives CDR1 LNHDA, CDR2 SQIVND (reference sequence). The CDR3 here is CASSTTSGGAGRELFF. As DNA, the CDR3 is TGTGCCAGTAGTACGACTAGCGGGGGGGCCGGCCGGGAGCTGTTTTTT. The full variable domain, completed using reference TRBV19 and TRBJ2-2, is DGGITQSPKYLFRKEGQNVTLSCEQNLNHDAMYWYRQDPGQGLRLIYYSQIVNDFQKGDIAEGYSVSREKKESFPLTVTSAQKNPTAFYLCASSTTSGGAGRELFFGEGSRLTVL.

This clone has only a few counts. The chain employs TRBV6-5 and TRBJ2-7, with 7 bases that match TRBD2. With 5 bases clipped from V and 3 bases from J, the junction kept 4 bases outside the gene matches. In germline, CDR1 is MNHEY, CDR2 SVGAGI. The CDR3 runs 13 residues. The CDR3 nucleotides are TGTGCCAGCAGTAAAGGGACTATCTACGAGCAGTACTTC. Translation: CASSKGTIYEQYF.

The chain is built from TRBV29-1 and TRBJ1-1; TRBD1 aligns across 7 bases. The CDR3 is made up of 13 amino acids. Germline trimming cut 3 bases from V and 6 bases from J; bases unmatched to any gene: 7. Germline CDR1 and CDR2: SQVTM and ANQGSEA. This CDR3 reads CSVEGQPGAEAFF. The DNA for the CDR3 is TGCAGCGTTGAGGGACAGCCGGGCGCTGAAGCTTTCTTT.

This clone turned up a few times. The chain carries TRBV28 and TRBJ1-1; D might be TRBD1 (6 bases). Trimming removed 3 bases from V and 4 bases from J, with 12 bases in between. Germline V gives CDR1 MDHEN, CDR2 SYDVKM. The CDR3 runs 14 residues. CDR3 DNA sequence: TGTGCCAGCAGTTTCAGGGGATGGGGCACTGAAGCTTTCTTT. Translation: CASSFRGWGTEAFF.

This chain uses TRBV13 with TRBJ2-1; 10 bases agree with TRBD2. From germline, CDR1 is PRHDT and CDR2 FYEKMQ (reference sequence). This CDR3 has 16 residues. With 4 bases clipped from V and 5 bases from J, the junction kept 8 bases outside the gene matches. For the CDR3, the DNA is TGTGCCAGCAGCTCTCCGGGGCTAGCGGGGGACAATGAGCAGTTCTTC. Its translation is CASSSPGLAGDNEQFF. Full variable domain (missing parts from reference TRBV13 and TRBJ2-1): AAGVIQSPRHLIKEKRETATLKCYPIPRHDTVYWYQQGPGQDPQFLISFYEKMQSDKGSIPDRFSAQQFSDYHSELNMSSLELGDSALYFCASSSPGLAGDNEQFFGPGTRLTVL.

The CDR3 sequence is CAISRTSEVQETQYF. CDR3 DNA sequence: TGTGCCATCAGTCGGACTAGCGAGGTTCAAGAGACCCAGTACTTC. The rearrangement links TRBV10-3 to TRBJ2-5, with 9 bases matching TRBD2. This CDR3 spans 15 amino acids. J was trimmed by 2 bases and V by 5 bases; bases with no gene match: 6. Germline-derived CDR1 and CDR2 are ENHRY and SYGVKD.

This sequence joins TRBV7-3 and TRBJ2-7, with D maybe TRBD1 (6 bases). V was trimmed by 0 bases and J by 3 bases, leaving 12 bases between them. CDR3 length: 15 amino acids. Germline CDR1 SGHTA, CDR2 FQGTGA. As DNA, the CDR3 is TGTGCCAGCAGCTTAACGGGGGCTGGGAACTACGAGCAGTACTTC. It specifies CASSLTGAGNYEQYF.